One sample yielded the 15 T cell receptor beta chains listed below, sequenced in a study of blood T cell repertoires in COVID-19. Profiled with immunoSEQ multiplex PCR; TCRdb holds only in-frame clones, not every one. The table has some 100,000 clones, about 80% seen once. Sequencing was carried out using peripheral blood. The source is a man between 65 and 80 years old with acute or convalescent COVID-19.

This chain connects TRBV7-2 to TRBJ2-2; possible D gene TRBD1, 6 bases. V dropped 8 bases and J dropped 3 bases, with 13 bases sitting between them. Germline V gene sequence: CDR1 SGHTA, CDR2 FQGNSA. The CDR3 spans 14 residues. CDR3 sequence (DNA): TGTGCCAGCGGGGCCTCAGGGGACACCGGGGAGCTGTTTTTT. Protein product: CASGASGDTGELFF.

The CDR3: CASGLGGTLYNEQFF. The DNA of the CDR3 is TGCGCCAGCGGTCTTGGAGGGACTCTATACAATGAGCAGTTCTTC. J is TRBJ2-1 and V is TRBV5-1, with D maybe TRBD2 (6 bases). V lost 7 bases and J lost 4, with 18 bases in between. The germline V gene encodes CDR1 SGHRS and CDR2 YFSETQ. This CDR3 has 15 amino acids.

CDR3 in amino acids: CASSVDGPLNIGGKAGYTF. For the CDR3, the DNA is TGTGCCAGCAGCGTAGATGGGCCGCTGAACATAGGGGGCAAAGCTGGCTACACCTTC. The chain uses TRBV9 and TRBJ1-2; 7 positions match TRBD1. The CDR3 is 19 residues long. Germline values: CDR1 SGDLS, CDR2 YYNGEE. Trimming cost V 0 bases and J 7 bases; bases outside gene matches: 21.

This chain connects TRBV5-4 to TRBJ2-7; D is possibly TRBD2 (6 bases). This CDR3 contains 16 residues. The germline V gene has CDR1 SGHNT and CDR2 YYREEE (reference sequence). V lost 2 bases and J 4 bases, leaving 19 bases between the germline ends. The CDR3 sequence: CASSFGGTKGEYEQYF. The CDR3 coding sequence is TGTGCCAGCAGCTTCGGAGGGACCAAGGGAGAGTACGAGCAGTACTTC.

Only one count was recorded for this clone. This rearrangement joins TRBV18 to TRBJ1-4; D gene unclear. This CDR3 spans 15 amino acids. CDR1 is KGHSH, CDR2 LQKENI, per germline. Trimming took 3 bases from V and 8 from J, leaving 16 bases between them. CDR3 sequence: CASSPQAVKNEKLFF. The CDR3 nucleotides read TGTGCCAGCTCACCCCAGGCAGTCAAGAACGAAAAACTGTTTTTT. Drawing the rest from reference TRBV18 and TRBJ1-4, the complete variable domain is NAGVMQNPRHLVRRRGQEARLRCSPMKGHSHVYWYRQLPEEGLKFMVYLQKENIIDESGMPKERFSAEFPKEGPSILRIQQVVRGDSAAYFCASSPQAVKNEKLFFGSGTQLSVL.

The chain combines TRBV6-2 or TRBV6-3 with TRBJ2-7, with D hard to call. This CDR3 comprises 13 residues. Trimming removed 4 bases from V and 3 bases from J, with 10 bases in between. From germline, CDR1 is MNHEY and CDR2 SVGEGT. CDR3 nucleotide sequence: TGTGCCAGCAGTTTTAACATTATCTACGAGCAGTACTTC. It translates to CASSFNIIYEQYF.

The rearrangement uses TRBV3-1 (or the pseudogene TRBV3-2) and TRBJ2-1; 8 bases fit TRBD1. This CDR3 comprises 14 residues. J was trimmed by 6 bases and V by 1 base; bases with no gene match: 2. Germline CDR1 LGHDT, CDR2 YNNKEL (reference sequence). CDR3 nucleotides: TGTGCCAGCAGCCAAGGTACAGGGGGCAATGAGCAGTTCTTC. Translation: CASSQGTGGNEQFF.

The chain recombines TRBV18 with TRBJ2-5, with TRBD1 matching 9 bases. This CDR3 contains 15 residues. The trim removed 3 bases at V and 5 bases at J, leaving 7 bases unmatched. The germline CDR1 and CDR2 sequences are KGHSH and LQKENI. The CDR3 nucleotides are TGTGCCAGCTCACCGAACAGGGGGCGCGGGGAGACCCAGTACTTC. Amino acids: CASSPNRGRGETQYF.

The V call is TRBV4-1, the J call TRBJ1-3, with D possibly TRBD1 on 6 matching bases. Trimming pared 1 base from V and 4 bases from J, leaving 11 bases between. The CDR3 totals 15 residues. Per germline, CDR1 MGHRA and CDR2 YSYEKL. The CDR3 region is CASSQVQGGGNTIYF. In DNA, the CDR3 is TGCGCCAGCAGCCAAGTACAGGGTGGAGGAAACACCATATATTTT.

The chain links TRBV5-1 to TRBJ1-1, with unresolved D. Deletions cut 2 bases from V and 4 bases from J, with 9 bases between. CDR1 SGHRS and CDR2 YFSETQ come from the germline V gene. CDR3 length: 13 amino acids. The CDR3: CASSFNGVTEAFF. DNA of the CDR3: TGCGCCAGCAGCTTCAACGGGGTCACTGAAGCTTTCTTT.

The V gene is TRBV28, the J gene TRBJ1-4; D call uncertain. Germline lookup yields CDR1 MDHEN and CDR2 SYDVKM. CDR3 size: 14 residues. The V and J ends lost 2 bases and 0 bases respectively, with 4 bases between them. The CDR3 reads CASSLPATNEKLFF. The CDR3 DNA sequence: TGTGCCAGCAGTTTACCTGCAACTAATGAAAAACTGTTTTTT.

This clone was observed once. The rearrangement joins TRBV5-4 to TRBJ2-7; 7 nucleotides align to TRBD1. The CDR3 covers 14 residues. Germline lookup yields CDR1 SGHNT and CDR2 YYREEE (reference sequence). Unmatched junction bases numbered 5, after V lost 0 bases and J lost 5 bases. For the CDR3, the DNA is TGTGCCAGCAGCTTGGAACAGGGGTCTGACGAGCAGTACTTC. This gives the protein CASSLEQGSDEQYF.

The V gene is TRBV11-3, the J gene TRBJ1-1; D unclear. CDR1 is SGHNT and CDR2 is YENEEA in the germline V gene. V was trimmed by 0 bases and J by 1 base, leaving 3 bases between them. There are 13 residues in the CDR3. CDR3 nucleotides: TGTGCCAGCAGCTTAGACGGGAACACTGAAGCTTTCTTT. Protein product: CASSLDGNTEAFF.

V and J are TRBV5-5 and TRBJ1-4; TRBD1 matches at 9 bases. Germline assignment: CDR1 SGHKS and CDR2 YYEKEE (reference sequence). The CDR3 has 16 residues. V was clipped by 4 bases and J by 3 bases; unmatched bases: 7. CDR3 in DNA: TGTGCCAGCAGCCCGGGACAGGGACGGCCTAATGAAAAACTGTTTTTT. Translation gives CASSPGQGRPNEKLFF.

This clone has only one observation. Here the CDR3 reads CASMRSSGGDTQYF. In DNA form, the CDR3 reads TGTGCCAGCATGAGATCTAGCGGGGGAGATACGCAGTATTTT. The chain combines TRBV9 with TRBJ2-3; 10 positions match TRBD2. The CDR3 loop spans 14 amino acids. Germline V gene sequence: CDR1 SGDLS, CDR2 YYNGEE. Trimming cost V 6 bases and J 5 bases; bases outside gene matches: 6.